This TCR beta chain originates from a study of shared T cell receptors in the human thymus. This CDR3 spans 15 amino acids. Germline CDR1 reads SGDLS; CDR2 reads YYNGEE. V was clipped by 0 bases and J by 5 bases, with 11 bases between them. A single count supports this clone. TCRdb's table, derived via immunoSEQ multiplex PCR, lists solely in-frame clones and lacks some. This table has roughly 700,000 clones, over 75% appearing once. These sequences were also reported in another study, on human thymus T cells. As reported in that work: Corrective cardiac surgery supplied the resected thymus tissue. Use of V and J genes seemed skewed within the thymic and blood repertoires. Related research described strongly overlapping thymic repertoires in unrelated people.

Material for sequencing was thymocytes. The rearrangement joins TRBV9 to TRBJ2-2; D remains ambiguous. The source is a boy under three years old with a congenital heart defect. The CDR3 sequence is CASSVGYQETGELFF. CDR3 in DNA: TGTGCCAGCAGCGTAGGGTACCAGGAAACCGGGGAGCTGTTTTTT.